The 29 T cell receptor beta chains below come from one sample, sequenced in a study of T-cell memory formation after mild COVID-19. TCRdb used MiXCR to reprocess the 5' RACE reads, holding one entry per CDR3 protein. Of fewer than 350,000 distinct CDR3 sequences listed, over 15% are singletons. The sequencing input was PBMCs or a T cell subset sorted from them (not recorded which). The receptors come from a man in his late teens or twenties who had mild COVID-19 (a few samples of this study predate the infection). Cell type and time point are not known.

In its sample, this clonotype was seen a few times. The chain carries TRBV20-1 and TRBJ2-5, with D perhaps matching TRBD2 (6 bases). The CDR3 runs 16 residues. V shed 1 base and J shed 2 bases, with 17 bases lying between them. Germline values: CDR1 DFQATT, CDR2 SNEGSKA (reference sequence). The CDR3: CSARGGIATTQETQYF. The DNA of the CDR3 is TGCAGTGCTAGAGGCGGGATTGCTACAACTCAAGAGACCCAGTACTTC.

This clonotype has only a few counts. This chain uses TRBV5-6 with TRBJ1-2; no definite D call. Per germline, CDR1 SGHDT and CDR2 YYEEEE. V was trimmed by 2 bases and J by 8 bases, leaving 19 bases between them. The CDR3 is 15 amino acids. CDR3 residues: CASSFRRQELYGYTF. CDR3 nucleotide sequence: TGTGCCAGCAGCTTCAGGAGGCAGGAGTTGTACGGCTACACCTTC.

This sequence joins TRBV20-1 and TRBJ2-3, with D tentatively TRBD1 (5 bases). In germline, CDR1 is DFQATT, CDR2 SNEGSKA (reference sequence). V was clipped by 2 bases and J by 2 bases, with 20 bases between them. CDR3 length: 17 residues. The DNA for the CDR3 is TGCAGTGCTAGACAGGGATACGTCACGGACCTCACAGATACGCAGTATTTT. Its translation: CSARQGYVTDLTDTQYF.

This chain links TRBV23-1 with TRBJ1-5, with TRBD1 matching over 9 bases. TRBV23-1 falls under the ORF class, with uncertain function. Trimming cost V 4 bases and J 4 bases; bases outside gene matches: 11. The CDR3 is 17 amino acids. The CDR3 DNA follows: TGCGCCAGCAGTCGGCACCGACAGGGGGTCAGGAATCAGCCCCAGCATTTT. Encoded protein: CASSRHRQGVRNQPQHF.

In nucleotides, the CDR3 is TGCGCCAGCAGCCAAGAGGGGCCTCCTAGCACAGATACGCAGTATTTT. Its translation: CASSQEGPPSTDTQYF. The chain couples TRBV4-1 to TRBJ2-3, with D possibly matching TRBD1 (5 bases). V dropped 0 bases and J dropped 0 bases, with 10 bases sitting between them. Germline V gene sequence: CDR1 MGHRA, CDR2 YSYEKL. The length of the CDR3 is 16 residues.

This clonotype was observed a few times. The CDR3 sequence is CASSVLPASNTEAFF. As DNA, the CDR3 is TGCGCCAGCAGCGTATTACCAGCCTCGAACACTGAAGCTTTCTTT. This rearrangement joins TRBV5-1 to TRBJ1-1; no firm D call. The CDR3 runs to 15 residues. Trimming left V 4 bases short and J 1 base short, with 14 bases between. Germline V lookup: CDR1 SGHRS, CDR2 YFSETQ.

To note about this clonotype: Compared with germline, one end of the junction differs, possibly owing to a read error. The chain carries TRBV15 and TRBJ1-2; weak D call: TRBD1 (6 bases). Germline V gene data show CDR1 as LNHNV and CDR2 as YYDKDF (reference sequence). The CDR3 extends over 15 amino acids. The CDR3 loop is CVTSREGTPDYGYTF. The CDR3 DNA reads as TGTGTCACCAGCAGAGAGGGGACACCCGACTATGGCTACACCTTC.

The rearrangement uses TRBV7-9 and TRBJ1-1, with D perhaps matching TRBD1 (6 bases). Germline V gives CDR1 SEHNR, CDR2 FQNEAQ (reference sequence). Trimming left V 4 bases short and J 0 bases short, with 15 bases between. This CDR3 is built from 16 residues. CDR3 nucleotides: TGTGCCAGCAGCTCGGGGCGGCAGGGGATGAACACTGAAGCTTTCTTT. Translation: CASSSGRQGMNTEAFF.

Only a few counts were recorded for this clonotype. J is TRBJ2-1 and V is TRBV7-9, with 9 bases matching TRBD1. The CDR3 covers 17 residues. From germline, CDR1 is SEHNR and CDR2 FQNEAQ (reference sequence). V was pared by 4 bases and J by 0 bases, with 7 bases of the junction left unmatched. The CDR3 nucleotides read TGTGCCAGCAGCTGGCCGACAGGGGGGAGCTCCTACAATGAGCAGTTCTTC. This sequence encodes CASSWPTGGSSYNEQFF.

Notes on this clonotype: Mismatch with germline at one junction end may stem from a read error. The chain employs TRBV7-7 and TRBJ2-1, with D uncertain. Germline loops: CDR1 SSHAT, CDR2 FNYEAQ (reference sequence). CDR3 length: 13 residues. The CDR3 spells CASSSGIYNEQFF. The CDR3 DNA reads TGTGCTAGCAGCTCCGGAATCTACAATGAGCAGTTCTTC. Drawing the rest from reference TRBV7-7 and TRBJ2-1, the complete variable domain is GAGVSQSPRYKVTKRGQDVTLRCDPISSHATLYWYQQALGQGPEFLTYFNYEAQPDKSGLPSDRFSAERPEGSISTLTIQRTEQRDSAMYRCASSSGIYNEQFFGPGTRLTVL.

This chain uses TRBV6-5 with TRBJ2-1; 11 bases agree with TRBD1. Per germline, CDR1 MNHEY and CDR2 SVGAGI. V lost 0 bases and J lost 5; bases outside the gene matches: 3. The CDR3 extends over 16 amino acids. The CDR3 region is CASSYSGQGEDNEQFF. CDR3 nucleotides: TGTGCCAGCAGTTACTCGGGACAGGGGGAGGACAATGAGCAGTTCTTC.

The CDR3 region is CASTSYSTDTQYF. In nucleotides, the CDR3 is TGTGCCAGCACGTCGTACAGCACAGATACGCAGTATTTT. This chain connects TRBV2 to TRBJ2-3; D call uncertain. Deletions cut 7 bases from V and 0 bases from J, with 8 bases between. CDR1 and CDR2 from the germline V gene are SNHLY and FYNNEI. The CDR3 length is 13 residues. Combining the CDR3 with reference TRBV2 and TRBJ2-3 gives the whole variable domain EPEVTQTPSHQVTQMGQEVILRCVPISNHLYFYWYRQILGQKVEFLVSFYNNEISEKSEIFDDQFSVERPDGSNFTLKIRSTKLEDSAMYFCASTSYSTDTQYFGPGTRLTVL.

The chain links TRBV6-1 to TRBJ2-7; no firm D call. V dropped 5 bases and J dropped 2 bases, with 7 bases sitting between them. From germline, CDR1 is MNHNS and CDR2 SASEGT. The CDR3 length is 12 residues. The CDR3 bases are TGTGCCAGCAGTTTTCGGACCTACGAGCAGTACGTC. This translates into CASSFRTYEQYV.

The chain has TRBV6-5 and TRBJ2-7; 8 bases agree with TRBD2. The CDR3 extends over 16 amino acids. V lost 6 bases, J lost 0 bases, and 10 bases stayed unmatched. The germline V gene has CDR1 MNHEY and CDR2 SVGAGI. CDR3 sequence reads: CASSERSGASSYEQYF. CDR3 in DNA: TGTGCCAGCAGCGAACGTAGCGGGGCGAGCTCCTACGAGCAGTACTTC.

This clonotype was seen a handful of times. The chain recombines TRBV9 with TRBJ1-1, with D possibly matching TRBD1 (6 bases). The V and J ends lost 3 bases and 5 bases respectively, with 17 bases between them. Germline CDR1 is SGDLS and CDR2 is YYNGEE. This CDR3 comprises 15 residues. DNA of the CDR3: TGTGCCAGCAGCGCACAGGGTACGGGGCGAACTGAAGCTTTCTTT. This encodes CASSAQGTGRTEAFF.

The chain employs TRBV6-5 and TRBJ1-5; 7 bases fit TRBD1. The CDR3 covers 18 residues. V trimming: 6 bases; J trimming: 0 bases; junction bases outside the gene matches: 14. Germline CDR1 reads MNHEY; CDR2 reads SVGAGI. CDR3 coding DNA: TGTGCCAGCAGGCCCTACGGGACAGACGATTTTAGCAATCAGCCCCAGCATTTT. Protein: CASRPYGTDDFSNQPQHF.

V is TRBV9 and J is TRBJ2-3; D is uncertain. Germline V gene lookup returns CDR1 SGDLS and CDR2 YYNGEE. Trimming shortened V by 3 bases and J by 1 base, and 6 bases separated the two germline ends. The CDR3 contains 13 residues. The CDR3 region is CASSGGGTDTQYF. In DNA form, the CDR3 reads TGTGCCAGCAGCGGTGGGGGCACAGATACGCAGTATTTT.

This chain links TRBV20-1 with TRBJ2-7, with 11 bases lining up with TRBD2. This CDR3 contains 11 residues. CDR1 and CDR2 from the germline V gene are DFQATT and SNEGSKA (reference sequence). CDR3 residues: CRGLAGYEQYF. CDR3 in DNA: TGCAGAGGACTAGCGGGCTACGAGCAGTACTTC.

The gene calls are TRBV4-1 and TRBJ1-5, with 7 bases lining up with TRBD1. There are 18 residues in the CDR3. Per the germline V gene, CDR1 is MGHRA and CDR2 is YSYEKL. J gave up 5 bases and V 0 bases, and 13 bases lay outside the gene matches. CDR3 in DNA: TGCGCCAGCAGCCAAGATCGGGAAGGGGGCTCCTCACATCAGCCCCAGCATTTT. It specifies CASSQDREGGSSHQPQHF.

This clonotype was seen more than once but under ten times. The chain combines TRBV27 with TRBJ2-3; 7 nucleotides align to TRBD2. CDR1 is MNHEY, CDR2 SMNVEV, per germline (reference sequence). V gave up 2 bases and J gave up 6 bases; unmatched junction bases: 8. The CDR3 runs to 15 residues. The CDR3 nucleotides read TGTGCCAGCAGTTTAGGCCGCGGGAGCCGGGATACGCAGTATTTT. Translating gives CASSLGRGSRDTQYF.

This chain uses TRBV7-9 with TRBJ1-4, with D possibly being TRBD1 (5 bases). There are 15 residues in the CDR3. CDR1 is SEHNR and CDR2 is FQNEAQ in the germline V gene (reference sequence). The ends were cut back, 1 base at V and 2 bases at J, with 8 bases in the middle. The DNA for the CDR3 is TGTGCCAGCAGCTTAGAGGGGCAGACTAATGAAAAACTGTTTTTT. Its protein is CASSLEGQTNEKLFF.

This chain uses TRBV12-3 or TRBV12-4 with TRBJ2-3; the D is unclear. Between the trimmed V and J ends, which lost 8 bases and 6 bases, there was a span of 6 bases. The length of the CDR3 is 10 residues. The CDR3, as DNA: TGTGCCAGCGTGGGGGATACGCAGTATTTT. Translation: CASVGDTQYF.

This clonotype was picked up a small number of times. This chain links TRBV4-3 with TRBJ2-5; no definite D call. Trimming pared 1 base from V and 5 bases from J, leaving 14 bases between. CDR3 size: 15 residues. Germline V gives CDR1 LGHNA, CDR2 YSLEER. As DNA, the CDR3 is TGCGCCAGCAGCCAAGCGGCGATAACATCGGAGACCCAGTACTTC. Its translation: CASSQAAITSETQYF.

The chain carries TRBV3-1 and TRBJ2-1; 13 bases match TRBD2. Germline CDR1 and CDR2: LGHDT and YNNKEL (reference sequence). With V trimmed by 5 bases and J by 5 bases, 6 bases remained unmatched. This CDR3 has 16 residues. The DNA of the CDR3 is TGTGCCAGCAGCGAAACTAGCGGGGGGGCCGACAATGAGCAGTTCTTC. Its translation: CASSETSGGADNEQFF.

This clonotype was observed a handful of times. As DNA, the CDR3 is TGTGCCAGCAGTTCGTATGGACAGGGGTACCAGCATTTT. Translation: CASSSYGQGYQHF. The genes are TRBV6-5 and TRBJ1-5, with 9 bases matching TRBD1. Germline assignment: CDR1 MNHEY and CDR2 SVGAGI. The CDR3 consists of 13 residues. J gave up 12 bases and V 4 bases, and 7 bases lay outside the gene matches.

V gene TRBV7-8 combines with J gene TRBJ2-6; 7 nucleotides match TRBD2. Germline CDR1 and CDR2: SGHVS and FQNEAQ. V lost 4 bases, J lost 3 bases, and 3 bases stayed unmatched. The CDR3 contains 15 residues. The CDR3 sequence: CASSSPGGGANVLTF. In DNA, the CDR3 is TGTGCCAGCAGCTCCCCGGGGGGTGGGGCCAACGTCCTGACTTTC.

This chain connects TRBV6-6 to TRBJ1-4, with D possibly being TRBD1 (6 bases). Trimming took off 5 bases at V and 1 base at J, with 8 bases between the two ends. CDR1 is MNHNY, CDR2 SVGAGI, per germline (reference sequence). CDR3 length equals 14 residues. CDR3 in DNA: TGTGCCAGCAGTCTCAGGGGAACTAATGAAAAACTGTTTTTT. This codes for CASSLRGTNEKLFF.

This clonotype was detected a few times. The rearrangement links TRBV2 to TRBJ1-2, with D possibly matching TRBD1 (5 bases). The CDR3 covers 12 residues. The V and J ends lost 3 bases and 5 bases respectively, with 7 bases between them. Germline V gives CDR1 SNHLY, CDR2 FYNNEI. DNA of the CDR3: TGTGCCAGCAGTGACCGGGGGTATGGCTACACCTTC. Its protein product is CASSDRGYGYTF.

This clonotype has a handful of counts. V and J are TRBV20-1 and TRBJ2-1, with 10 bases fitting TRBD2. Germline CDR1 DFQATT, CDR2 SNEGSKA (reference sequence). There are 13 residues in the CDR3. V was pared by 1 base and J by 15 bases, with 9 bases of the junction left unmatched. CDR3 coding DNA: TGCAGTGCTAGAGTTGAACTAGCGGGGTTCTGGTTCTTC. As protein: CSARVELAGFWFF.